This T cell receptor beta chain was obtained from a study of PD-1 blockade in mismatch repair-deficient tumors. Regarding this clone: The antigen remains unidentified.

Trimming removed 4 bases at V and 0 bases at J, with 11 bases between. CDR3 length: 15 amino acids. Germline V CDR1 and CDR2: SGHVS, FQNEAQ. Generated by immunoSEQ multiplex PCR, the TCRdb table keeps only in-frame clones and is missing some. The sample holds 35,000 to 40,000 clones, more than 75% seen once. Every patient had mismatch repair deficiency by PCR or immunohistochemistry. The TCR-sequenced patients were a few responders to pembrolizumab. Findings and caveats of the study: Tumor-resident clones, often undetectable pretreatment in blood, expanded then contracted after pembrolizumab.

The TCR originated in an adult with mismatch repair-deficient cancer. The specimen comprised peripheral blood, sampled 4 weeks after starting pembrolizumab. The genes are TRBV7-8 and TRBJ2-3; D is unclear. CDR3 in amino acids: CASSSLEGSTDTQYF. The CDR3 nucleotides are TGTGCCAGCAGCTCGTTAGAAGGGAGCACAGATACGCAGTATTTT.